What follows is one T cell receptor beta chain and its context. One end of the junction varies from germline; a read error may be responsible. This CDR3 has 16 amino acids. Germline V gene lookup returns CDR1 SEHNR and CDR2 FQNEAQ (reference sequence). The entry originates in a study of cytomegalovirus exposure and HLA in healthy donors. In the PCR, 60 Vbeta and 13 Jbeta primers were used. Method: immunoSEQ multiplex PCR; TCRdb's copy keeps in-frame clones and lacks some. The data contain under 200,000 clones, 65% to 85% of them seen just once; the ten biggest clones take up around 4.1%. Sequenced sample: PBMCs. The TCR sequence derives from a woman aged 50 to 60 in good health and CMV-seropositive. The rearrangement links TRBV7-9 to TRBJ2-2, with 9 bases lining up with TRBD1. This CDR3 reads CSSSLGQGLNTGELFF. The DNA for the CDR3 is TGTTCCAGCAGCTTAGGACAGGGGCTGAACACCGGGGAGCTGTTTTTT.